These 2 T cell receptor beta chains came from one sample sequenced in a study of blood T cell repertoires in COVID-19. TCRdb's copy holds only in-frame clones and misses some; the assay was immunoSEQ multiplex PCR. The sample has approximately 210,000 clones, around nine tenths seen once. Sequenced: peripheral blood. The receptors here all came from a woman aged 40 to 50 who had recovered from COVID-19.

This chain links TRBV25-1 with TRBJ1-2; the D gene is possibly TRBD1 (5 bases). Germline lookup yields CDR1 MGHDK and CDR2 SYGVNS. CDR3 length: 15 amino acids. V was cut by 1 base and J by 5 bases, with 14 bases left in between. The CDR3 protein is CASSESEGLWYGYTF. The CDR3 DNA reads TGTGCCAGCAGTGAATCTGAGGGACTTTGGTATGGCTACACCTTC.

The rearrangement uses TRBV2 and TRBJ2-7; D may be TRBD1 (6 bases). The ends were cut back, 6 bases at V and 3 bases at J, with 12 bases in the middle. Germline-derived CDR1 and CDR2 are SNHLY and FYNNEI. This CDR3 is built from 13 residues. The CDR3 here is CASRGTRNYEQYF. Here the CDR3 DNA reads TGTGCCAGCAGGGGGACACGAAACTACGAGCAGTACTTC.